This T cell receptor (beta chain) came from a study of blood T cells in healthy people across ages. Study-level points and caveats: Age brought a roughly linear fall in TCR beta diversity measured per million T cells.

Using a J-beta primer mix together with a sample-barcoded 5' primer, a second PCR was run for roughly 6 to 11 cycles. A single record per CDR3 protein comes from TCRdb applying MiXCR to the 5' RACE reads. The sample includes fewer than 650,000 distinct CDR3 sequences, about 28% of them seen just once. This clonotype turned up a few times. The antigen remains unidentified. This sample also appeared in a second study, on T cells of mothers and their children. From that paper: A few healthy Caucasian mothers and their six children were the donors.

The sequenced sample was blood. The receptor was derived from a boy younger than 10 in good health.

The CDR3 loop reads CASNDLGVYEQYF. CDR3 DNA sequence: TGTGCCAGCAATGACCTGGGGGTCTACGAGCAGTACTTC. This chain joins TRBV2 and TRBJ2-7; D is tentatively TRBD1 or TRBD2 (5 bases each). The CDR3 is 13 residues long. Trimming shortened V by 7 bases and J by 3 bases, and 13 bases separated the two germline ends. Germline V gene lookup returns CDR1 SNHLY and CDR2 FYNNEI. The variable domain in full, with the rest retrieved from reference TRBV2 and TRBJ2-7, is EPEVTQTPSHQVTQMGQEVILRCVPISNHLYFYWYRQILGQKVEFLVSFYNNEISEKSEIFDDQFSVERPDGSNFTLKIRSTKLEDSAMYFCASNDLGVYEQYFGPGTRLTVT.